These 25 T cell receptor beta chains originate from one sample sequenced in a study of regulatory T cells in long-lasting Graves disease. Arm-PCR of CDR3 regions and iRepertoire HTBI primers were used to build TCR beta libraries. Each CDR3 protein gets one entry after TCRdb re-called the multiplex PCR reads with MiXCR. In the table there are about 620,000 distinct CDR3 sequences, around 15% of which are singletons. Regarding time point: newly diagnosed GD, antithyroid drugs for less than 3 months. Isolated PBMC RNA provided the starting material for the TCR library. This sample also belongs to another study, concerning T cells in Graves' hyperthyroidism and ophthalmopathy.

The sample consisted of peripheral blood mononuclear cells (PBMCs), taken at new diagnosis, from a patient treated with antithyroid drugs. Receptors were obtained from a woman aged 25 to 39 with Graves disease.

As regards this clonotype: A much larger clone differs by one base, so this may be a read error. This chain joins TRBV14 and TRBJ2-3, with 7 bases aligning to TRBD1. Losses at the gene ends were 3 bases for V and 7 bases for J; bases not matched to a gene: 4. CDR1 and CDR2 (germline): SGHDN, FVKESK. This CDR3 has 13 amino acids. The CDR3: CASSQIRGNTQYF. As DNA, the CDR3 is TGTGCCAGCAGCCAGATCAGGGGGAATACGCAGTATTTT.

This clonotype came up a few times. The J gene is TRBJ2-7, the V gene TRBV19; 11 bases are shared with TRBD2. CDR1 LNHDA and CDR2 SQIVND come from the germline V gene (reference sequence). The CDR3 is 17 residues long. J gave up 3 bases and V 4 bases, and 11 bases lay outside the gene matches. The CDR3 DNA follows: TGTGCCAGTAGTACCCTACCCGGGACTAGCGGAGTCTACGAGCAGTACTTC. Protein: CASSTLPGTSGVYEQYF.

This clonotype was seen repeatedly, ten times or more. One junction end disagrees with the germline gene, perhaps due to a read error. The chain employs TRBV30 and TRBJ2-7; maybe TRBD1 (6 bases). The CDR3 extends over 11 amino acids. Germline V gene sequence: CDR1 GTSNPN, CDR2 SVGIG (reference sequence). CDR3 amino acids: CAWNYQGPYMF. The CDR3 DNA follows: TGTGCCTGGAATTACCAGGGGCCCTATATGTTC.

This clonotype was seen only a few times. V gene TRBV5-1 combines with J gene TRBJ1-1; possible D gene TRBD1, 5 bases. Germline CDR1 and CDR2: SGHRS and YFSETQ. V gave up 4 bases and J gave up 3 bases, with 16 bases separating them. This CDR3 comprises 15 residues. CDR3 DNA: TGCGCCAGCAGCCGTAGGGCGGGGGTGGACACTGAAGCTTTCTTT. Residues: CASSRRAGVDTEAFF.

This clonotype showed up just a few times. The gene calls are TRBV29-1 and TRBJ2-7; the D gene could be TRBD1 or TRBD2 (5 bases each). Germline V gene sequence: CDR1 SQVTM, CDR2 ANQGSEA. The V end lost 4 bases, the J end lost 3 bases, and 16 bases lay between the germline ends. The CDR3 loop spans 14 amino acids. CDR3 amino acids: CSVVGPPAFYEQYF. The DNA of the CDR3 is TGCAGCGTTGTGGGACCTCCCGCTTTCTACGAGCAGTACTTC.

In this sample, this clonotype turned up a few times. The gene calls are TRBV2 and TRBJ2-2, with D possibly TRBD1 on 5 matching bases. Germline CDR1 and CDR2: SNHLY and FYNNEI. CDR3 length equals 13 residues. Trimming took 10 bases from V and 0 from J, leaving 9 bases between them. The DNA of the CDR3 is TGTGCCACAAGGACAACGAACACCGGGGAGCTGTTTTTT. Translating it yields CATRTTNTGELFF.

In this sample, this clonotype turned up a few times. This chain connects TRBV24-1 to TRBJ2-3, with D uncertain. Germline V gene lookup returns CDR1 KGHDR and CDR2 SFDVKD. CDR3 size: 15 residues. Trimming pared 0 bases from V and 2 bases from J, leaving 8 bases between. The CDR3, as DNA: TGTGCCACCAGTGATTTGACAGCCTCCACAGATACGCAGTATTTT. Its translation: CATSDLTASTDTQYF.

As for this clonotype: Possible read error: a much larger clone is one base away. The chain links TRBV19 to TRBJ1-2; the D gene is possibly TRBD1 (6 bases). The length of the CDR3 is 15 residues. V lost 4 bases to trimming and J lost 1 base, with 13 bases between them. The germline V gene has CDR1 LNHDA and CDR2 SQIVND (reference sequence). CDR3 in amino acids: CASSRQDKGNYGYTF. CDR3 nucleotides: TGTGCCAGTAGTAGACAGGACAAGGGTAACTATGGCTACACCTTC.

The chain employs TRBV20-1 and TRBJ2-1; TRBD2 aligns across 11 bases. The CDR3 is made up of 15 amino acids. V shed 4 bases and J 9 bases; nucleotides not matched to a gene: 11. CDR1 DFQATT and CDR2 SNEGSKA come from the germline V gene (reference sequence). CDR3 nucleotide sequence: TGCAGTGCTATTACTAGCGGGAGCCCGATCGGTGAGCAGTTCTTC. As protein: CSAITSGSPIGEQFF.

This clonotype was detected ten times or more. The CDR3 loop is CASSQDASGPFQYF. The CDR3, as DNA: TGTGCCAGCAGCCAAGACGCATCGGGTCCCTTCCAGTACTTC. The V and J genes are TRBV3-1 and TRBJ2-5; D remains unclear. Trimming took 0 bases from V and 10 from J, leaving 15 bases between them. Germline V gene sequence: CDR1 LGHDT, CDR2 YNNKEL (reference sequence). The CDR3 consists of 14 residues.

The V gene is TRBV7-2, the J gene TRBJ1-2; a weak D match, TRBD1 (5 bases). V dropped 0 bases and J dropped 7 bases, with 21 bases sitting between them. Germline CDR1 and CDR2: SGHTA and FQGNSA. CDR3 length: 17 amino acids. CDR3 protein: CASSLAGSGQPKGGYTF. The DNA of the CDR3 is TGTGCCAGCAGCTTAGCGGGGTCGGGGCAACCCAAGGGTGGCTACACCTTC.

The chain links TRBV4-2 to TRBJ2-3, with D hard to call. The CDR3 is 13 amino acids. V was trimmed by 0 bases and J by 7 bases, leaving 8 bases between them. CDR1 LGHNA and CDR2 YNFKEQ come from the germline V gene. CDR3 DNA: TGTGCCAGCAGCCAAGACGTTCAGTATACGCAGTATTTT. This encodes CASSQDVQYTQYF.

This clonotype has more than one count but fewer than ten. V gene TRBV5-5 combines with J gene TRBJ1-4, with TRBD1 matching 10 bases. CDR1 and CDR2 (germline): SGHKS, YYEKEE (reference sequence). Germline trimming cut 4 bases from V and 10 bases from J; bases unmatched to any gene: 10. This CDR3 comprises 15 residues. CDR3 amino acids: CASSLDRDRGRKLFF. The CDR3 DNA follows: TGTGCCAGCAGCCTAGACCGGGACAGGGGAAGAAAACTGTTTTTT.

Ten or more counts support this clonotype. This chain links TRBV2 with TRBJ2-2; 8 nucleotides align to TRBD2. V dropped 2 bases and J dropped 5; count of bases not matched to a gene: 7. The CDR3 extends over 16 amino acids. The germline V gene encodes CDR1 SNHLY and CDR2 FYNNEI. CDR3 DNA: TGTGCCAGCAGTGAATTCGGGACGGGAGGGACCGGGGAGCTGTTTTTT. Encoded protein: CASSEFGTGGTGELFF. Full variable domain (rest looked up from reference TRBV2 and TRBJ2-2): EPEVTQTPSHQVTQMGQEVILRCVPISNHLYFYWYRQILGQKVEFLVSFYNNEISEKSEIFDDQFSVERPDGSNFTLKIRSTKLEDSAMYFCASSEFGTGGTGELFFGEGSRLTVL.

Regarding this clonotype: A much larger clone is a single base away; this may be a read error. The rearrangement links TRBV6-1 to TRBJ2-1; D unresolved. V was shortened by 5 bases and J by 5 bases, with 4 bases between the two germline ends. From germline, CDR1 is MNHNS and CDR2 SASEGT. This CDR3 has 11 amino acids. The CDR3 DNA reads TGTGCCAGCAGTACCCACAATGAGCAGTTCTTC. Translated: CASSTHNEQFF.

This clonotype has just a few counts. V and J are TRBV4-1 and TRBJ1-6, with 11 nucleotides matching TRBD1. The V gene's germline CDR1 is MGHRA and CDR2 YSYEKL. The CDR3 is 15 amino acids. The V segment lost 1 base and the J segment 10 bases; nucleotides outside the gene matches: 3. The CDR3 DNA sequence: TGCGCCAGCAGCCAAGTCGGGACAGGGGGGTCACCCCTCCACTTT. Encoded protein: CASSQVGTGGSPLHF.

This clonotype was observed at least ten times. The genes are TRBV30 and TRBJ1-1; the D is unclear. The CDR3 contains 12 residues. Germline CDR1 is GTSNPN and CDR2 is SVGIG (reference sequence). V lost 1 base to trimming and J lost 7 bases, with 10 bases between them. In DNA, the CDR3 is TGTGCCTGGAGTGCCTTAGCGGGTGAAGCTTTCTTT. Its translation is CAWSALAGEAFF. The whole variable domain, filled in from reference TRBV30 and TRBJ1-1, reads SQTIHQWPATLVQPVGSPLSLECTVEGTSNPNLYWYRQAAGRGLQLLFYSVGIGQISSEVPQNLSASRPQDRQFILSSKKLLLSDSGFYLCAWSALAGEAFFGQGTRLTVV.

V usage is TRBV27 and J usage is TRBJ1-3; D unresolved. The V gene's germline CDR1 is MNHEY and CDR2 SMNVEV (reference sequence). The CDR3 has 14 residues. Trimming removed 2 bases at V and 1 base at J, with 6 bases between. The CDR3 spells CASSLKPSGNTIYF. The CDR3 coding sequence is TGTGCCAGCAGTTTAAAGCCGTCTGGAAACACCATATATTTT.

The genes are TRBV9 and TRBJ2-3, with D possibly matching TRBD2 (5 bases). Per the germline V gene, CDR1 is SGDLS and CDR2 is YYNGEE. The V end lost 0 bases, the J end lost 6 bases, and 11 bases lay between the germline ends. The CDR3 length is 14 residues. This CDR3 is CASSVDPSPDTQYF. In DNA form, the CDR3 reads TGTGCCAGCAGCGTAGACCCTAGCCCGGATACGCAGTATTTT.

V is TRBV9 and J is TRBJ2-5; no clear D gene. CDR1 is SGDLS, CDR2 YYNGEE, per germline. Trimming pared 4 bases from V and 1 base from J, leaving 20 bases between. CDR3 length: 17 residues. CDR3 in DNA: TGTGCCAGCAGCCCCCGGCCCCCCGTAGGGTCCCAAGAGACCCAGTACTTC. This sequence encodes CASSPRPPVGSQETQYF.

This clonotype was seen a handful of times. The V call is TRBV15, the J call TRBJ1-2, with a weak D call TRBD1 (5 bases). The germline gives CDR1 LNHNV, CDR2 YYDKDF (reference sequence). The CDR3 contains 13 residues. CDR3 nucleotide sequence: TGTGCAACCCGGCGCGGGGGGGAAGTTCGGTACACCTTC. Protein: CATRRGGEVRYTF.

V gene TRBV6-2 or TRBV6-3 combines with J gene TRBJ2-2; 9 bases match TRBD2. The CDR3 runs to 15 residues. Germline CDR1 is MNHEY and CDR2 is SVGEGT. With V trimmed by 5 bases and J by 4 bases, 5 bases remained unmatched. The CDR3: CASSRLAAITGELFF. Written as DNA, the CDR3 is TGTGCCAGCAGTCGACTAGCGGCAATCACCGGGGAGCTGTTTTTT.

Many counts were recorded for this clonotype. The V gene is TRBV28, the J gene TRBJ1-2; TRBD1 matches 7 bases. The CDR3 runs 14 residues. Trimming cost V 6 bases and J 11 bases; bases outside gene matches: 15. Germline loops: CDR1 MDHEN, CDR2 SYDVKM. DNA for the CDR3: TGTGCCAGCAGACCTGAAACGGACAGGAGGGGTTACACCTTC. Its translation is CASRPETDRRGYTF.

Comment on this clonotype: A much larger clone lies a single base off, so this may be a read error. DNA of the CDR3: TGTGCCAGCAGCCTCGCCCTCCCCTACGAGCAGTACTTC. Translating it yields CASSLALPYEQYF. V usage is TRBV28 and J usage is TRBJ2-7; D not certain. V lost 6 bases and J 2 bases, leaving 11 bases between the germline ends. Germline V lookup: CDR1 MDHEN, CDR2 SYDVKM. This CDR3 contains 13 residues.

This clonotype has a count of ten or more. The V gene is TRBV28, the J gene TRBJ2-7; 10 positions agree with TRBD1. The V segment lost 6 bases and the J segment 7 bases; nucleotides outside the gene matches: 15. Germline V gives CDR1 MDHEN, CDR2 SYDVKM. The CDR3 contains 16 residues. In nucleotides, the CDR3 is TGTGCCAGCAGCAAAATCGGGGACAGGGGTTTGAGAGAGCAGTACTTC. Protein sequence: CASSKIGDRGLREQYF.